The table lists the clone carrying this T cell receptor (beta chain) with a few counts. This may be a read error, as it is one base from a much larger clone. The data stem from a study of CD8+CD57+ T cells in acquired aplastic anemia. The CDR3 runs 15 residues. From germline, CDR1 is MGHRA and CDR2 YSYEKL. The V end lost 4 bases, the J end lost 0 bases, and 12 bases lay between the germline ends. For CDR3 and TCR beta VDJ profiling, genomic DNA was the template used. In TCRdb, the reads were re-called with MiXCR into one record per CDR3 protein. The sample has around 160,000 distinct CDR3 sequences, 40% to 50% seen once. Individuals selected for sequencing had exhibited CD8+CD57+ cell expansion on flow cytometry.

Sequencing used sorted CD4+, CD8+, or CD8+CD57+ T cells (not recorded which) from PBMCs. The sequence came from a human donor with aplastic anemia. The V and J genes are TRBV4-1 and TRBJ1-2; the D is unclear. The CDR3 sequence: CASSLDTAANYGYTF. The DNA of the CDR3 is TGCGCCAGCAGCCTTGACACGGCAGCTAACTATGGCTACACCTTC.